One T cell receptor beta chain is described in this entry. What it binds is unknown. The V and J ends lost 0 bases and 3 bases respectively, with 23 bases between them. Germline-derived CDR1 and CDR2 are ENHRY and SYGVKD. The CDR3 runs to 19 residues. These data are taken from a study of cytomegalovirus exposure and HLA in healthy donors. Whole-study results and caveats: The classifier, whose performance was assessed in both the original and validation cohorts, reportedly diagnosed cytomegalovirus status with high specificity and sensitivity. Being productive about 87% or about 30% of the time was typical of most TCR beta V segments in an earlier analysis. A few chains tied to CMV proved CMV antigen-specific in vitro.

With 60 Vbeta and 13 Jbeta primers, the PCR was carried out. The table came from immunoSEQ multiplex PCR; TCRdb's copy has only in-frame clones and leaves some out. This table holds 90,000 to 100,000 clones, about 81% found once. V is TRBV10-3 and J is TRBJ2-5; D unclear. The sequence was collected from a man between 35 and 55 years old in good health and CMV-seronegative. The sample comprised PBMCs. This CDR3 reads CAISESVSSSRLFKETQYF. CDR3 DNA: TGTGCCATCAGTGAGTCGGTCAGTAGTTCGAGGCTCTTCAAAGAGACCCAGTACTTC.